This T cell receptor beta chain stems from a study of T-cell reconstitution after alpha-beta-depleted transplantation in children. Findings and caveats of the study: Elevated TCRbeta diversity at day 60 was traced, in some patients, to surviving recipient T cells and thymic progenitors. Newly produced T cells mostly accounted for T-cell counts and diversity one year post-transplant.

Of note for this clonotype: The target antigen is unknown.

V shed 2 bases and J 5 bases; nucleotides not matched to a gene: 1. The CDR3 is made up of 15 amino acids. Unique molecular identifiers were incorporated when the TCRbeta library was constructed. TCRdb analysed the PCR reads with MiXCR anew, one entry per CDR3 protein. The sample lists almost 250,000 distinct CDR3 sequences; 20% to 30% were seen once. This material consisted of PBMCs, taken before TCRalphabeta/CD19-depleted stem cell transplant. The chain uses TRBV23-1 and TRBJ2-1; 12 bases match TRBD2. TRBV23-1 is an ORF; its function is uncertain. This receptor was obtained from a girl aged 2 to 10 with Fanconi anemia, due to receive a stem cell transplant. The CDR3 nucleotides read TGCGCCAGCAGTCAACTAGCGGGAGGGGACAATGAGCAGTTCTTC. Protein: CASSQLAGGDNEQFF.